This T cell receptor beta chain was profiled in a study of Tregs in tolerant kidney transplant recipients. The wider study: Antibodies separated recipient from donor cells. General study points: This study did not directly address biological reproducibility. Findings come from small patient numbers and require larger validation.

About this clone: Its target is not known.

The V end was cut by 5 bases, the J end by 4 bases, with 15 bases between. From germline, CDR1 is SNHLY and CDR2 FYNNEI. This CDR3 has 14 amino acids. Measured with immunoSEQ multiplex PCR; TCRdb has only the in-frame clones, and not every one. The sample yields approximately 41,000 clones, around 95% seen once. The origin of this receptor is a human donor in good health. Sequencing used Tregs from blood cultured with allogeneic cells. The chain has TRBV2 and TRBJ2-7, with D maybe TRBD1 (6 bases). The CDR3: CASSSGVVAYEQYF. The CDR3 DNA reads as TGTGCCAGCAGTTCAGGGGTGGTGGCGTACGAGCAGTACTTC.